The 19 T cell receptor beta chains in this list originate from one sample, sequenced in a study of graft-versus-host responses after intestinal transplantation. Assay used: immunoSEQ multiplex PCR; TCRdb lists only in-frame clones, some missing. The table shows about 110,000 clones, with about 92% occurring only once. These TCRs are of unknown antigen specificity. Sequences were derived from unstimulated CD8+ T cells sorted from spleen or lymph node cells, sampled before transplant. The receptors come from a human donor who was the organ donor for an intestinal transplant.

This clone was seen more than once but under ten times. V usage is TRBV19 and J usage is TRBJ1-2; the D gene is possibly TRBD1 (6 bases). CDR1 LNHDA and CDR2 SQIVND come from the germline V gene (reference sequence). V dropped 7 bases and J dropped 4 bases, with 19 bases sitting between them. The CDR3 extends over 15 amino acids. The CDR3 nucleotides read TGTGCCAGTAAACCCTTCTCAGGGGAGAGCTATGGCTACACCTTC. It codes for CASKPFSGESYGYTF.

The J gene is TRBJ1-1, the V gene TRBV11-2; D call uncertain. The V end was cut by 6 bases, the J end by 6 bases, with 8 bases between. The CDR3 sequence is 11 residues long. From germline, CDR1 is SGHAT and CDR2 FQNNGV. The CDR3, as DNA: TGTGCCAGCAGAGGGTTTTCTGAAGCTTTCTTT. Translating it yields CASRGFSEAFF.

The chain joins TRBV6-1 to TRBJ2-7; 10 positions agree with TRBD2. The CDR3 spans 13 residues. Germline CDR1 reads MNHNS; CDR2 reads SASEGT. With V trimmed by 6 bases and J by 4 bases, 3 bases remained unmatched. The CDR3 loop is CASRASGSYEQYF. CDR3 DNA: TGTGCCAGCAGGGCTAGCGGGAGTTACGAGCAGTACTTC.

The rearrangement links TRBV14 to TRBJ2-7; D is perhaps TRBD2 (5 bases). Trimming took 3 bases from V and 0 from J, leaving 9 bases between them. Germline loops: CDR1 SGHDN, CDR2 FVKESK. The CDR3 is made up of 14 amino acids. As DNA, the CDR3 is TGTGCCAGCAGCCATGAGCGGCGCTCCTACGAGCAGTACTTC. It translates to CASSHERRSYEQYF.

This chain connects TRBV28 to TRBJ1-5; TRBD1 agrees at 9 bases. J gave up 1 base and V 6 bases, and 4 bases lay outside the gene matches. This CDR3 contains 15 residues. The germline CDR1 and CDR2 sequences are MDHEN and SYDVKM. In DNA form, the CDR3 reads TGTGCCAGCAGCTCGGGACAGGGAAGCAATCAGCCCCAGCATTTT. Protein: CASSSGQGSNQPQHF.

V and J are TRBV19 and TRBJ2-1, with D possibly called TRBD1 or TRBD2 (5 bases each). Germline V gives CDR1 LNHDA, CDR2 SQIVND (reference sequence). Trimming took 4 bases from V and 0 from J, leaving 10 bases between them. CDR3 length: 15 residues. CDR3 sequence (DNA): TGTGCCAGTAGTAGGGACCTCAGCTCCTACAATGAGCAGTTCTTC. It yields the protein CASSRDLSSYNEQFF.

The J gene is TRBJ2-1, the V gene TRBV28; no reliable D call. There are 14 residues in the CDR3. The V end was cut by 6 bases, the J end by 7 bases, with 16 bases between. Germline-derived CDR1 and CDR2 are MDHEN and SYDVKM. Here the CDR3 reads CASSRIRENNEQFF. The CDR3 DNA is TGTGCCAGCAGCCGCATCCGTGAGAATAATGAGCAGTTCTTC.

The V and J genes are TRBV6-5 and TRBJ2-7, with TRBD2 as a possible D gene (6 bases). Germline V lookup: CDR1 MNHEY, CDR2 SVGAGI. V shed 4 bases and J shed 7 bases, with 14 bases lying between them. CDR3 length: 13 amino acids. CDR3 sequence reads: CASSSRDLGEQYF. In DNA form, the CDR3 reads TGTGCCAGCAGTTCGCGGGACCTGGGAGAGCAGTACTTC.

As regards this clone: The same CDR3 can be traced to other DNA sequences in this sample. CDR3 sequence (DNA): TGTGCCAGCAGCTTAGGAGTCTACGAGCAGTACTTC. This gives the protein CASSLGVYEQYF. V gene TRBV13 combines with J gene TRBJ2-7; no firm D call. V lost 0 bases to trimming and J lost 3 bases, with 3 bases between them. This CDR3 contains 12 residues. Germline-derived CDR1 and CDR2 are PRHDT and FYEKMQ (reference sequence).

This chain joins TRBV6-4 and TRBJ1-4; perhaps TRBD1 as D (6 bases). Germline CDR1 is MRHNA and CDR2 is SNTAGT. The CDR3 spans 14 residues. V was trimmed by 6 bases and J by 4 bases, leaving 12 bases between them. CDR3 sequence: CASSGWTVNEKLFF. CDR3 bases: TGTGCCAGCAGCGGATGGACAGTTAATGAAAAACTGTTTTTT.

The V call is TRBV27, the J call TRBJ2-2; 7 bases align to TRBD1. The CDR3 extends over 15 amino acids. V was clipped by 5 bases and J by 2 bases; unmatched bases: 5. Germline CDR1 is MNHEY and CDR2 is SMNVEV (reference sequence). The CDR3 loop reads CASSGSGGNTGELFF. The CDR3 DNA reads TGTGCCAGCAGTGGCTCAGGGGGAAACACCGGGGAGCTGTTTTTT.

The chain combines TRBV28 with TRBJ2-1; 10 bases match TRBD2. V lost 2 bases, J lost 4 bases, and 11 bases stayed unmatched. The CDR3 has 18 amino acids. Germline CDR1 is MDHEN and CDR2 is SYDVKM. The CDR3 nucleotides read TGTGCCAGCAGTTTACACGGACGACCTAGCGGGGGTTACAATGAGCAGTTCTTC. As protein: CASSLHGRPSGGYNEQFF.

This chain connects TRBV19 to TRBJ1-2; D not certain. Germline CDR1 LNHDA, CDR2 SQIVND (reference sequence). The CDR3 contains 19 residues. Trimming cost V 4 bases and J 4 bases, with 28 bases left between them. CDR3 bases: TGTGCCAGTAGTACTATCCATCGTTCGTCTCGGGATAGCGGCTATGGCTACACCTTC. It specifies CASSTIHRSSRDSGYGYTF.

The chain uses TRBV15 and TRBJ2-1; D unclear. The CDR3 spans 15 residues. V was clipped by 1 base and J by 2 bases, with 9 bases between them. Germline V lookup: CDR1 LNHNV, CDR2 YYDKDF (reference sequence). In DNA, the CDR3 is TGTGCCACCAGCAGAGCGAGGAACGCCTACAATGAGCAGTTCTTC. The encoded protein is CATSRARNAYNEQFF.

The chain is built from TRBV5-1 and TRBJ2-1; D is possibly TRBD1 (5 bases). The CDR3 totals 13 residues. The V end was cut by 2 bases, the J end by 2 bases, with 5 bases between. CDR1 is SGHRS and CDR2 is YFSETQ in the germline V gene. The CDR3 coding sequence is TGCGCCAGCAGCTTAGGGGCCTACAATGAGCAGTTCTTC. Its protein product is CASSLGAYNEQFF.

The chain joins TRBV10-1 to TRBJ2-5, with 9 positions matching TRBD2. Germline-derived CDR1 and CDR2 are WNHNN and SYGVQD (reference sequence). V gave up 8 bases and J gave up 3 bases; unmatched junction bases: 7. This CDR3 contains 14 residues. The CDR3 nucleotides read TGCGCCAGCCCTGCCAGCGGGAGGAAAGAGACCCAGTACTTC. It specifies CASPASGRKETQYF.

This clone came up once. The chain recombines TRBV5-5 with TRBJ1-1; D might be TRBD1 (5 bases). The CDR3 totals 13 residues. The V gene lost 1 base and the J gene lost 1 base, with 5 bases spanning the gap. Germline V gene lookup returns CDR1 SGHKS and CDR2 YYEKEE (reference sequence). Written as DNA, the CDR3 is TGTGCCAGCAGCTTGACAGGGAACACTGAAGCTTTCTTT. It encodes CASSLTGNTEAFF.

The chain has TRBV6-5 and TRBJ2-6, with D maybe TRBD1 (6 bases). The CDR3 totals 15 residues. Germline CDR1 and CDR2: MNHEY and SVGAGI. Trimming removed 7 bases at V and 3 bases at J, with 13 bases between. The CDR3 here is CASMRVQGGANVLTF. As DNA, the CDR3 is TGTGCCAGCATGAGGGTACAGGGTGGGGCCAACGTCCTGACTTTC.

This chain uses TRBV15 with TRBJ2-7, with 7 bases fitting TRBD1. The CDR3 consists of 17 residues. V lost 3 bases, J lost 3 bases, and 14 bases stayed unmatched. CDR1 and CDR2 (germline): LNHNV, YYDKDF (reference sequence). CDR3 nucleotides: TGTGCCACCAGCAGCACAACTACAGGGGCAGAAGTCTACGAGCAGTACTTC. Translated: CATSSTTTGAEVYEQYF.